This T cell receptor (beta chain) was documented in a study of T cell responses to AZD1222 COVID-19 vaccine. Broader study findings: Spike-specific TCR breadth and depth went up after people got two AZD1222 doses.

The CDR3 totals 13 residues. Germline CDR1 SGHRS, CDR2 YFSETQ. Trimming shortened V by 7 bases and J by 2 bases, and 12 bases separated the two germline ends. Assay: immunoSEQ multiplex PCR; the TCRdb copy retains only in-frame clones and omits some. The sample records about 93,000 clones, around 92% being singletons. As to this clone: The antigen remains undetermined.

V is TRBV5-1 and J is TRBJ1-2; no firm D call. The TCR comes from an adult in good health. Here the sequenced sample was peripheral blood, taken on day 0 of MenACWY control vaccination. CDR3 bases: TGCGCCAGCTCGGAGGGCCTAAACTATGGCTACACCTTC. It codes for CASSEGLNYGYTF. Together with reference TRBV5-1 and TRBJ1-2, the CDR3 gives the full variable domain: KAGVTQTPRYLIKTRGQQVTLSCSPISGHRSVSWYQQTPGQGLQFLFEYFSETQRNKGNFPGRFSGRQFSNSRSEMNVSTLELGDSALYLCASSEGLNYGYTFGSGTRLTVV.